This T cell receptor beta chain stems from a study of low-dose radiotherapy and immunotherapy resistance in tumors. Study summary: Every 2 weeks, cohort 1 got 0.5 Gy, reaching 6.5 Gy to the planning target volume.

This clonotype was seen repeatedly, ten times or more. Germline CDR1 is MGHRA and CDR2 is YSYEKL. The ends lost 4 bases at V and 3 bases at J; junction bases unmatched: 4. The CDR3 is made up of 14 amino acids. Alpha and beta chains were covered, as first-strand cDNA relied on TRAV- and TRBV-specific primers. TCRs were put through approximately 20 PCR cycles of amplification with Phusion. A constant-region primer and the V-primer adapter served as the primer pair. TCRdb fed the reads into MiXCR, producing one record per CDR3 protein. The data contain tens of thousands of distinct CDR3 sequences, around a sixth of them singletons. This sample's time point: after trial treatment. Specified treatment: LDRT plus nivolumab, ipilimumab, low-dose cyclophosphamide and aspirin (RACIN trial). The donors' treatment consisted of nivolumab, ipilimumab, aspirin, low-dose cyclophosphamide and low-dose radiotherapy.

The V and J genes are TRBV4-1 and TRBJ2-3, with 7 bases aligning to TRBD2. The sample in question was PBMCs, obtained after low-dose radiotherapy plus immunotherapy. The receptor comes from a male donor with prostate cancer. The CDR3 loop is CASSLVGRTDTQYF. CDR3 DNA: TGCGCCAGCAGCCTCGTCGGGAGGACAGATACGCAGTATTTT.